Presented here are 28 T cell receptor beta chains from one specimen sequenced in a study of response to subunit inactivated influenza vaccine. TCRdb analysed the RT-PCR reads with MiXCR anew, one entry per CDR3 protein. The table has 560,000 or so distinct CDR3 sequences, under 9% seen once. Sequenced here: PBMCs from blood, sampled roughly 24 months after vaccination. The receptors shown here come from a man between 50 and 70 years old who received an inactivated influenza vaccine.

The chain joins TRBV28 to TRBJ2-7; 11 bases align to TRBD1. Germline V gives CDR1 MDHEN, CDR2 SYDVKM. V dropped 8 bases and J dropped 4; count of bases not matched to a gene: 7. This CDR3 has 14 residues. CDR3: CASLGTGGWYEQYF. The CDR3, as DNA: TGTGCCAGCCTGGGGACAGGGGGTTGGTACGAGCAGTACTTC.

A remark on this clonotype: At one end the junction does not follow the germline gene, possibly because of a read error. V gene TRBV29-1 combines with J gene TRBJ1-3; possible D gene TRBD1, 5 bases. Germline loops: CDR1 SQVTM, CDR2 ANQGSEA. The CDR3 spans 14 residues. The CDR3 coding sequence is TGCAGCGGTGAAGGGACGGTATCTGGAAACACCATATATTTT. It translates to CSGEGTVSGNTIYF.

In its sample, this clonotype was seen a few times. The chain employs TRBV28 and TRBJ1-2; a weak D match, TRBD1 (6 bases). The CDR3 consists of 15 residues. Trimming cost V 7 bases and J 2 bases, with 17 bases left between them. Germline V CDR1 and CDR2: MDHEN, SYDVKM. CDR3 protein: CASTVLGAENYGYTF. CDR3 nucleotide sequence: TGTGCCAGCACCGTTTTGGGGGCAGAGAACTATGGCTACACCTTC.

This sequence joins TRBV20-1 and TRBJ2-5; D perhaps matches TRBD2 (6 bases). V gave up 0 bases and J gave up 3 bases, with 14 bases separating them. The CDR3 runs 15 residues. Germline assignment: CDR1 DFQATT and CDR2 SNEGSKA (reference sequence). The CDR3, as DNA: TGCAGTGCTAGAGATCCACTAGCTGTCAAAGAGACCCAGTACTTC. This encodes CSARDPLAVKETQYF.

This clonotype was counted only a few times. The CDR3 is CASRGSGSYQETQYF. The CDR3 DNA is TGTGCCAGCAGGGGTAGCGGGAGTTACCAAGAGACCCAGTACTTC. V gene TRBV3-1 combines with J gene TRBJ2-5; 9 bases are a match to TRBD2. J was trimmed by 0 bases and V by 6 bases; bases with no gene match: 5. From germline, CDR1 is LGHDT and CDR2 YNNKEL (reference sequence). The CDR3 runs to 15 residues.

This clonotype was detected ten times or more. CDR3 coding DNA: TGTGCCAGCAGCTTAGATCGTACGGAAGCTTTCTTT. Translating it yields CASSLDRTEAFF. The V and J genes are TRBV11-2 and TRBJ1-1; D is unclear. CDR1 is SGHAT and CDR2 is FQNNGV in the germline V gene. The V and J ends lost 0 bases and 8 bases respectively, with 7 bases between them. The length of the CDR3 is 12 residues.

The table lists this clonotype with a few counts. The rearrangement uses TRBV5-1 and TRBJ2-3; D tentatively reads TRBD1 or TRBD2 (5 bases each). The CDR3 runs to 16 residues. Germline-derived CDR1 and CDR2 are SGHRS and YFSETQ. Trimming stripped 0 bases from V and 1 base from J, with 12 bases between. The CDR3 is CASSLDGRGGTDTQYF. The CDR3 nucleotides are TGCGCCAGCAGCTTGGATGGACGGGGCGGCACAGATACGCAGTATTTT.

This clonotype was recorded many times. Written as DNA, the CDR3 is TGCGCCAGCAGCCTCGTCGACAGGGGATCCGCTGAAGCTTTCTTT. Protein sequence: CASSLVDRGSAEAFF. The rearrangement links TRBV4-3 to TRBJ1-1; 8 bases fit TRBD1. The CDR3 consists of 15 residues. V dropped 4 bases and J dropped 6; count of bases not matched to a gene: 10. Per germline, CDR1 LGHNA and CDR2 YSLEER.

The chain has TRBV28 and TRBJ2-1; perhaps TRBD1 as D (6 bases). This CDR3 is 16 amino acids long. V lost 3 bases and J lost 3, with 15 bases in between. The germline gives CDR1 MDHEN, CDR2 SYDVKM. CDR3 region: CASSLVRQGFYNEQFF. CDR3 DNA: TGTGCCAGCAGTTTGGTGCGGCAGGGGTTCTACAATGAGCAGTTCTTC.

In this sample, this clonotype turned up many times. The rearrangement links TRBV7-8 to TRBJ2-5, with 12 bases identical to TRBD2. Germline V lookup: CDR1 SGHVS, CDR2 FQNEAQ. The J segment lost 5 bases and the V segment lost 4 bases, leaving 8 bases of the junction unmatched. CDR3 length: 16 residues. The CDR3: CASSSMTSGRGETQYF. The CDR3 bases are TGTGCCAGCAGCTCGATGACTAGCGGGAGAGGGGAGACCCAGTACTTC.

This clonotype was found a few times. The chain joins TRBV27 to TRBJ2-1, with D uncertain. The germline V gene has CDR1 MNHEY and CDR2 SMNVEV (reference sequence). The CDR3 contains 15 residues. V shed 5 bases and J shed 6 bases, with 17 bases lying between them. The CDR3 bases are TGTGCCAGCAGTCCCCTCCCATTAGATGGCAATGAGCAGTTCTTC. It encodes CASSPLPLDGNEQFF.

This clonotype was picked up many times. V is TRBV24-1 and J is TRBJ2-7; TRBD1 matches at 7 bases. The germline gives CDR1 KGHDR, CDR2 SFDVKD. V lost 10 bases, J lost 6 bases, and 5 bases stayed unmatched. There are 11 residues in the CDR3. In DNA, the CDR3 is TGTGCCACAGCTGACAGGGTCGAGCAGTACTTC. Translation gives CATADRVEQYF.

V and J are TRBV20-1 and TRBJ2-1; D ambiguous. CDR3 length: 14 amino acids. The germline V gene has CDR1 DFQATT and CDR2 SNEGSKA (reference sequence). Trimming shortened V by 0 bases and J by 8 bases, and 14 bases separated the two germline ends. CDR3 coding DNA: TGCAGTGCTAGAGATGGCTCACGGGTCCATGAGCAGTTCTTC. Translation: CSARDGSRVHEQFF.

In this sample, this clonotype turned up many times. The CDR3 bases are TGTGCCAGCAGTCCTAACCGGGAGGGCCCGCCGTTCTTC. Protein product: CASSPNREGPPFF. This rearrangement joins TRBV6-6 to TRBJ2-1, with 8 bases identical to TRBD2. Germline CDR1 and CDR2: MNHNY and SVGAGI (reference sequence). The CDR3 is 13 residues long. V dropped 5 bases and J dropped 15; count of bases not matched to a gene: 12.

In DNA form, the CDR3 reads TGTGCCAGCCGCAATATCGGAACTGGGACAGCTGGAAACACCATATATTTT. Its translation is CASRNIGTGTAGNTIYF. The J gene is TRBJ1-3, the V gene TRBV6-1, with 7 bases matching TRBD1. The CDR3 runs to 17 residues. Unmatched junction bases numbered 15, after V lost 8 bases and J lost 2 bases. The germline gives CDR1 MNHNS, CDR2 SASEGT.

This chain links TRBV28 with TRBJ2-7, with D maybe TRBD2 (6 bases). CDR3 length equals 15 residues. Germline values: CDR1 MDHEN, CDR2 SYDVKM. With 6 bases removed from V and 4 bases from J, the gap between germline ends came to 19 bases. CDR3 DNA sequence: TGTGCCAGCAGCCCTGGGTTGGGCGGAGGGTACGAGCAGTACTTC. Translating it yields CASSPGLGGGYEQYF.

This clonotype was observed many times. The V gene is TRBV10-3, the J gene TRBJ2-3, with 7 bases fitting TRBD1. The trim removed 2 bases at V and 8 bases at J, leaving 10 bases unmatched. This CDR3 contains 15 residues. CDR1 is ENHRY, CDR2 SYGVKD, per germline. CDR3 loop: CAISEPSGTVGTQYF. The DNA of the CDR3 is TGTGCCATCAGTGAGCCATCCGGGACAGTCGGTACGCAGTATTTT.

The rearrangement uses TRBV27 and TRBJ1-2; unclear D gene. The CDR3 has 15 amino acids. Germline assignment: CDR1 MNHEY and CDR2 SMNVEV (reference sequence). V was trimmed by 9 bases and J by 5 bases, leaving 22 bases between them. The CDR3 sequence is CASYPGMGNKYGYTF. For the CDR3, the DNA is TGTGCCAGTTACCCGGGGATGGGGAATAAGTATGGCTACACCTTC.

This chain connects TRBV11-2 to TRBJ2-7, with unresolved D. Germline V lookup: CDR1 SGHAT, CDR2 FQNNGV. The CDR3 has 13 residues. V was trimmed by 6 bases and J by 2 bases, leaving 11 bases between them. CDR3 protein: CASSRSSTYEQYF. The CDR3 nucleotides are TGTGCCAGCAGTAGGTCCTCAACCTACGAGCAGTACTTC.

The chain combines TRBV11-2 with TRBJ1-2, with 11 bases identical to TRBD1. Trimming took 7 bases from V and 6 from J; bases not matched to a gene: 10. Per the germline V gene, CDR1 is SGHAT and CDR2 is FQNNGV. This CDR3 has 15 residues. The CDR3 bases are TGTGCCAGCAACCGGGACAGGGGGGATTTCGATGGCTACACCTTC. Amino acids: CASNRDRGDFDGYTF.

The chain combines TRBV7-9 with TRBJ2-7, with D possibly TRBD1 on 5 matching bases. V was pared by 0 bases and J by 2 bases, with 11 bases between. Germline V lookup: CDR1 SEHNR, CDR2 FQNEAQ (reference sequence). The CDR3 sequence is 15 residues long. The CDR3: CASSLAQGGTYEQYF. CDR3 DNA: TGTGCCAGCAGCTTAGCTCAGGGTGGAACCTACGAGCAGTACTTC. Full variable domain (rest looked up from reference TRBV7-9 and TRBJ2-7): DTGVSQNPRHKITKRGQNVTFRCDPISEHNRLYWYRQTLGQGPEFLTYFQNEAQLEKSRLLSDRFSAERPKGSFSTLEIQRTEQGDSAMYLCASSLAQGGTYEQYFGPGTRLTVT.

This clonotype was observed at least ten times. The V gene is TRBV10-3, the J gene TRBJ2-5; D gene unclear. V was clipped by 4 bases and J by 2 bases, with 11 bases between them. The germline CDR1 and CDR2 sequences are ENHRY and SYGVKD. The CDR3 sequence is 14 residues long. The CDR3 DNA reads TGTGCCATCAGTGTTCGACCGAGACAAGAGACCCAGTACTTC. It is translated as CAISVRPRQETQYF.

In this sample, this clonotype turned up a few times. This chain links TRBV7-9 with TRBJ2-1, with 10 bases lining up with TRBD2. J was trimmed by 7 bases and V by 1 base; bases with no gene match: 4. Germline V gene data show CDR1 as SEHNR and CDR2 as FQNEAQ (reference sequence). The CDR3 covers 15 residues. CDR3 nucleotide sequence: TGTGCCAGCAGCTTAGTGCTAGCGGGAGAAAATGAGCAGTTCTTC. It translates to CASSLVLAGENEQFF.

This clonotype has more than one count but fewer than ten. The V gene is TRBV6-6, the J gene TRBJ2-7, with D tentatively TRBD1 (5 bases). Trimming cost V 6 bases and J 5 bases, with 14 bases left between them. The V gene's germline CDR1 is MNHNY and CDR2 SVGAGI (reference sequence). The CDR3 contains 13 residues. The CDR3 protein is CASSRQWRDEQYF. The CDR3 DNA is TGTGCCAGCAGCCGACAGTGGCGAGACGAGCAGTACTTC.

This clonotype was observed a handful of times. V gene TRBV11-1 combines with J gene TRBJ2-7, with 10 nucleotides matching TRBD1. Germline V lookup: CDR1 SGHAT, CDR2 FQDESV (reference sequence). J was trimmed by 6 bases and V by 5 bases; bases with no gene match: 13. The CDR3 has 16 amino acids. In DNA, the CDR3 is TGTGCCAGCAGCCGAAATGATCTGACAGGGGGCATCGAGCAGTACTTC. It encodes CASSRNDLTGGIEQYF.

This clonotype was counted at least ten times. The CDR3 DNA sequence: TGCAGTGCTAGAGATCAAGCGGGCCAAAAATACAATGAGCAGTTCTTC. This translates into CSARDQAGQKYNEQFF. The V gene is TRBV20-1, the J gene TRBJ2-1, with a tentative D call TRBD2 (6 bases). The CDR3 covers 16 residues. CDR1 and CDR2 from the germline V gene are DFQATT and SNEGSKA (reference sequence). Between the trimmed V and J ends, which lost 0 bases and 4 bases, there was a span of 16 bases.

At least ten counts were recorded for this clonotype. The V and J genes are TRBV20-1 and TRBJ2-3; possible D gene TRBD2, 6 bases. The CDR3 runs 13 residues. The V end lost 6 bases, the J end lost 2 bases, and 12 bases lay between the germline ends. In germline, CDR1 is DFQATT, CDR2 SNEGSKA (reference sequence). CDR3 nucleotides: TGCAGTGCAACGACTAGTTACACAGATACGCAGTATTTT. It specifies CSATTSYTDTQYF.

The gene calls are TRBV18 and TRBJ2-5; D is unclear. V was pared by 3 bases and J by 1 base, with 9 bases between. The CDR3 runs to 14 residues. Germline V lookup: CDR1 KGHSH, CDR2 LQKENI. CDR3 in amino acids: CASSPGAVQETQYF. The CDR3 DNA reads TGTGCCAGCTCACCGGGTGCGGTCCAAGAGACCCAGTACTTC.